The next 23 T cell receptor beta chains were all read from a single sample in a study of blood T cells in healthy people across ages. A second PCR, run for about 6 to 11 cycles, used a sample-barcoded 5' primer plus a J-beta primer mix. MiXCR was run by TCRdb on the 5' RACE reads, yielding one entry per CDR3 protein. This sample yields under 800,000 distinct CDR3 sequences, of which around 40% are seen a single time; 20% belongs to the top ten. Sequenced: blood. The receptors originated from a woman aged 55 to 70 in good health.

A single count supports this clonotype. This sequence joins TRBV28 and TRBJ2-7, with unresolved D. Per the germline V gene, CDR1 is MDHEN and CDR2 is SYDVKM. Trimming pared 2 bases from V and 0 bases from J, leaving 8 bases between. This CDR3 has 14 residues. CDR3 DNA sequence: TGTGCCAGCAGTTTAGGGGAAAACTCCTACGAGCAGTACTTC. This codes for CASSLGENSYEQYF. The variable domain in full, completed from reference TRBV28 and TRBJ2-7, reads DVKVTQSSRYLVKRTGEKVFLECVQDMDHENMFWYRQDPGLGLRLIYFSYDVKMKEKGDIPEGYSVSREKKERFSLILESASTNQTSMYLCASSLGENSYEQYFGPGTRLTVT.

Remarks on this clonotype: With a much larger clone just one base away, this may be a read error. The V call is TRBV13, the J call TRBJ2-1, with D perhaps matching TRBD1 or TRBD2 (5 bases each). Germline assignment: CDR1 PRHDT and CDR2 FYEKMQ (reference sequence). CDR3 length equals 17 residues. The CDR3 coding sequence is TGTGCCGGCAGCCCACGGGTAACGGGGAGCACAGGCAATGAGCAGTTCTTC. Translated: CAGSPRVTGSTGNEQFF.

The chain joins TRBV20-1 to TRBJ2-1; D tentatively fits TRBD1 or TRBD2 (5 bases each). Germline V gene sequence: CDR1 DFQATT, CDR2 SNEGSKA (reference sequence). The CDR3 totals 12 residues. V was clipped by 5 bases and J by 12 bases, with 17 bases between them. The CDR3 protein is CSAAVLGGAQFF. DNA for the CDR3: TGCAGTGCTGCCGTTCTTGGGGGTGCGCAGTTCTTC.

This clonotype was observed a few times. The chain is built from TRBV29-1 and TRBJ2-7; D might be TRBD2 (7 bases). The DNA end lines up better with TRBJ2-5; the J call may be wrong. Germline loops: CDR1 SQVTM, CDR2 ANQGSEA. The CDR3 has 14 amino acids. The DNA of the CDR3 is TGCAGCGTTGGTGGGGGAGGGGGAGGTGAGACCCAGTACTTC. Protein sequence: CSVGGGGGGETQYF.

The V gene is TRBV7-2, the J gene TRBJ2-2; D is uncertain. The CDR3 totals 16 residues. V was clipped by 1 base and J by 8 bases, with 17 bases between them. CDR1 is SGHTA, CDR2 FQGNSA, per germline. The CDR3 loop reads CASSLVRSRSSGELFF. The DNA for the CDR3 is TGTGCCAGCAGCTTAGTGCGGAGTAGATCTTCTGGGGAGCTGTTTTTT.

This clonotype was counted many times. The chain combines TRBV12-3 or TRBV12-4 with TRBJ2-5; the match to TRBD1 covers 8 bases. After removal of 4 bases from V and 1 base from J, the junction contained 5 bases not matched to a gene. The CDR3 has 15 residues. The CDR3 nucleotides read TGTGCCAGCAGTTCCCGGGACAGGAGCCAAGAGACCCAGTACTTC. Its translation is CASSSRDRSQETQYF.

This clonotype was detected only once. A much bigger clone sits one base away, suggesting this may be a read error. The chain joins TRBV10-3 to TRBJ2-5; TRBD2 aligns across 8 bases. V lost 3 bases and J lost 11; bases outside the gene matches: 14. The CDR3 sequence is 15 residues long. Germline CDR1 is ENHRY and CDR2 is SYGVKD. The chain's CDR3 is CAISEGSGGSYKQYF. The DNA of the CDR3 is TGTGCCATCAGTGAAGGAAGCGGGGGTTCCTACAAGCAGTACTTC.

A remark on this clonotype: The junction does not match germline at one end; this may be a read error. The V gene is TRBV7-9, the J gene TRBJ2-1, with 11 bases identical to TRBD2. CDR1 and CDR2 (germline): SEHNR, FQNEAQ (reference sequence). This CDR3 has 15 residues. Here the CDR3 DNA reads TGTGCCAGCAGTTTAGCGGGAGGGCCGGACGATGAGCAGTTCTTC. Its translation: CASSLAGGPDDEQFF.

The V gene is TRBV5-6, the J gene TRBJ1-5; D is possibly TRBD1 (5 bases). The CDR3 is made up of 14 amino acids. V was shortened by 4 bases and J by 9 bases, with 17 bases between the two germline ends. CDR1 is SGHDT and CDR2 is YYEEEE in the germline V gene. This chain's CDR3 is CASSERDGFRPQHF. The CDR3 DNA follows: TGTGCCAGCAGCGAGAGGGACGGCTTTCGGCCCCAGCATTTT.

With respect to this clonotype: This may be a read error, as it is one base from a much larger clone. The V call is TRBV7-9, the J call TRBJ2-1, with D hard to call. This CDR3 spans 14 amino acids. Germline CDR1 reads SEHNR; CDR2 reads FQNEAQ (reference sequence). The germline V and J ends were trimmed by 4 bases and 13 bases, with 20 bases remaining between them. CDR3 protein: CASSSDRNQETQFF. Written as DNA, the CDR3 is TGTGCCAGCAGCTCAGACCGAAACCAAGAGACCCAGTTCTTC. The entire variable domain, with the rest obtained from reference TRBV7-9 and TRBJ2-1, is as follows: DTGVSQNPRHKITKRGQNVTFRCDPISEHNRLYWYRQTLGQGPEFLTYFQNEAQLEKSRLLSDRFSAERPKGSFSTLEIQRTEQGDSAMYLCASSSDRNQETQFFGPGTRLTVL.

The CDR3: CASSPASGEDNEQYF. The DNA of the CDR3 is TGTGCCAGCAGTCCAGCTAGCGGGGAAGACAATGAGCAGTACTTC. J is TRBJ2-7 and V is TRBV28, with 9 bases fitting TRBD2. V dropped 5 bases and J dropped 7; count of bases not matched to a gene: 12. In germline, CDR1 is MDHEN, CDR2 SYDVKM. The CDR3 has 15 residues.

As for this clonotype: Since a much larger clone is just one base distant, this may be a read error. The CDR3 bases are TGTGCCAGCAGTGCCCTGCCGGGACGGCGCCCCTACGAGCAGTACTTC. Translation gives CASSALPGRRPYEQYF. The V call is TRBV12-3 or TRBV12-4, the J call TRBJ2-7, with D tentatively TRBD1 or TRBD2 (5 bases each). V was shortened by 5 bases and J by 2 bases, with 19 bases between the two germline ends. The CDR3 loop spans 16 amino acids.

This rearrangement joins TRBV15 to TRBJ2-7; D remains unclear. The germline V gene has CDR1 LNHNV and CDR2 YYDKDF (reference sequence). V lost 0 bases and J lost 2, with 8 bases in between. The CDR3 spans 14 residues. The CDR3 is CATSRDKGTYEQYF. The CDR3 DNA reads as TGTGCCACCAGCAGAGATAAAGGGACCTACGAGCAGTACTTC.

This clonotype was detected a few times. The rearrangement joins TRBV3-1 to TRBJ2-7, with 10 bases identical to TRBD2. Germline V gene data show CDR1 as LGHDT and CDR2 as YNNKEL (reference sequence). The CDR3 runs to 14 residues. V lost 4 bases, J lost 5 bases, and 5 bases stayed unmatched. In nucleotides, the CDR3 is TGTGCCAGCAGCCTTTCAGCGGGGGGGAACGAGCAGTACTTC. Amino acids: CASSLSAGGNEQYF.

This chain links TRBV20-1 with TRBJ2-3, with a tentative D call TRBD2 (7 bases). The germline CDR1 and CDR2 sequences are DFQATT and SNEGSKA (reference sequence). The CDR3 spans 19 residues. Trimming pared 5 bases from V and 0 bases from J, leaving 27 bases between. DNA for the CDR3: TGCAGTGCTTCGAGGGGGGACTATAACTCGGACGCTAGCACAGATACGCAGTATTTT. It encodes CSASRGDYNSDASTDTQYF.

This clonotype has just a few counts. The chain has TRBV7-3 and TRBJ2-1, with 8 bases aligning to TRBD1. CDR1 and CDR2 from the germline V gene are SGHTA and FQGTGA. This CDR3 is built from 16 residues. The J segment lost 0 bases and the V segment lost 5 bases, leaving 6 bases of the junction unmatched. CDR3 amino acids: CASSNLDRGSYNEQFF. The DNA of the CDR3 is TGTGCCAGCAGCAATCTCGACAGGGGCTCCTACAATGAGCAGTTCTTC.

This clonotype appeared a few times. This rearrangement joins TRBV12-3 or TRBV12-4 to TRBJ2-3, with D unclear. The CDR3 totals 11 residues. The V and J ends lost 7 bases and 6 bases respectively, with 8 bases between them. CDR3 coding DNA: TGTGCCAGCACTTCAATTGATACGCAGTATTTT. Its translation: CASTSIDTQYF.

The chain recombines TRBV7-3 with TRBJ2-3; TRBD2 agrees at 7 bases. The CDR3 runs to 15 residues. CDR1 SGHTA and CDR2 FQGTGA come from the germline V gene. The J segment lost 5 bases and the V segment lost 5 bases, leaving 10 bases of the junction unmatched. CDR3 DNA sequence: TGTGCCAGCAGCCTCGATGAGGCGGGGGAAGATACGCAGTATTTT. It codes for CASSLDEAGEDTQYF.

The chain links TRBV3-1 to TRBJ1-2; D is uncertain. Trimming took 0 bases from V and 4 from J, leaving 12 bases between them. The germline V gene encodes CDR1 LGHDT and CDR2 YNNKEL (reference sequence). The CDR3 consists of 15 residues. CDR3 residues: CASSQDLGEVYGYTF. CDR3 in DNA: TGTGCCAGCAGCCAAGATCTCGGGGAAGTCTATGGCTACACCTTC.

The chain recombines TRBV2 with TRBJ2-3; 7 bases match TRBD2. Germline V gene data show CDR1 as SNHLY and CDR2 as FYNNEI. The CDR3 length is 15 residues. V trimming: 4 bases; J trimming: 6 bases; junction bases outside the gene matches: 10. CDR3: CASSVLARRGDTQYF. CDR3 sequence (DNA): TGTGCCAGCAGTGTACTAGCGAGGAGAGGGGATACGCAGTATTTT. Full variable domain (outside the CDR3, taken from reference TRBV2 and TRBJ2-3): EPEVTQTPSHQVTQMGQEVILRCVPISNHLYFYWYRQILGQKVEFLVSFYNNEISEKSEIFDDQFSVERPDGSNFTLKIRSTKLEDSAMYFCASSVLARRGDTQYFGPGTRLTVL.

The chain uses TRBV29-1 and TRBJ2-3; D remains unclear. Looked up from germline, CDR1 is SQVTM and CDR2 is ANQGSEA. V lost 4 bases to trimming and J lost 4 bases, with 6 bases between them. The CDR3 totals 11 residues. The CDR3, as DNA: TGCAGCGTTGGGCTATCAGATACGCAGTATTTT. It codes for CSVGLSDTQYF.

This chain joins TRBV7-3 and TRBJ2-5; D unclear. The V and J ends lost 5 bases and 5 bases respectively, with 15 bases between them. This CDR3 contains 14 residues. Germline values: CDR1 SGHTA, CDR2 FQGTGA. The chain's CDR3 is CASSDSSLGETQYF. The CDR3 region has the DNA TGTGCCAGCAGCGACTCCAGTTTGGGGGAGACCCAGTACTTC.

The chain carries TRBV7-3 and TRBJ2-7, with D perhaps matching TRBD1 (6 bases). The germline V gene has CDR1 SGHTA and CDR2 FQGTGA. V was trimmed by 4 bases and J by 4 bases, leaving 20 bases between them. There are 16 residues in the CDR3. CDR3 in amino acids: CASSSTDRFDRYEQYF. The DNA for the CDR3 is TGTGCCAGCAGCTCTACTGACAGGTTCGACCGATACGAGCAGTACTTC. The variable domain in full, completed from reference TRBV7-3 and TRBJ2-7, reads GAGVSQTPSNKVTEKGKYVELRCDPISGHTALYWYRQSLGQGPEFLIYFQGTGAADDSGLPNDRFFAVRPEGSVSTLKIQRTERGDSAVYLCASSSTDRFDRYEQYFGPGTRLTVT.